The 6 T cell receptor beta chains reported below all come from one sample, sequenced in a study of response to subunit inactivated influenza vaccine. MiXCR was run by TCRdb on the RT-PCR reads, yielding one entry per CDR3 protein. The data show approximately 680,000 distinct CDR3 sequences, around a sixth seen once. Material: PBMCs from blood, obtained 12 days after vaccination. Every receptor here comes from a man aged 45-65 years who received an inactivated influenza vaccine.

In nucleotides, the CDR3 is TGTGCCAGCAGCTCTCGGGGACAGGGGAACACCGGGGAGCTGTTTTTT. Translation gives CASSSRGQGNTGELFF. The chain joins TRBV7-6 to TRBJ2-2, with TRBD1 identical over 9 bases. The V gene's germline CDR1 is SGHVS and CDR2 FNYEAQ. J lost 1 base, V lost 4 bases, and 4 bases had no gene match. The CDR3 contains 16 residues. The complete variable domain, with remaining parts taken from reference TRBV7-6 and TRBJ2-2, reads GAGVSQSPRYKVTKRGQDVALRCDPISGHVSLYWYRQALGQGPEFLTYFNYEAQQDKSGLPNDRFSAERPEGSISTLTIQRTEQRDSAMYRCASSSRGQGNTGELFFGEGSRLTVL.

The rearrangement joins TRBV6-1 to TRBJ2-7; 11 positions agree with TRBD1. The germline V gene has CDR1 MNHNS and CDR2 SASEGT. The CDR3 spans 14 residues. With 7 bases clipped from V and 3 bases from J, the junction kept 5 bases outside the gene matches. This CDR3 reads CASTPDRGLYEQYF. CDR3 DNA sequence: TGTGCCAGCACCCCGGACAGGGGGCTCTACGAGCAGTACTTC.

A few counts support this clonotype. The chain employs TRBV2 and TRBJ1-1; D gene unclear. The CDR3 has 14 residues. Germline CDR1 SNHLY, CDR2 FYNNEI. With 4 bases removed from V and 4 bases from J, the gap between germline ends came to 13 bases. The CDR3 protein is CASSAAALSTEAFF. The CDR3 DNA reads TGTGCCAGCAGTGCAGCGGCCCTATCCACTGAAGCTTTCTTT.

This clonotype has just a few counts. V and J are TRBV29-1 and TRBJ2-1, with 7 bases that match TRBD2. CDR1 is SQVTM, CDR2 ANQGSEA, per germline. The CDR3 contains 15 residues. V shed 3 bases and J 2 bases; nucleotides not matched to a gene: 7. Written as DNA, the CDR3 is TGCAGCGTTGAGGCTCTAGCGGAGGCCTACAATGAGCAGTTCTTC. Its protein product is CSVEALAEAYNEQFF.

V and J are TRBV4-1 and TRBJ2-3; possibly TRBD2 for D (6 bases). The CDR3 has 13 amino acids. Trimming took off 1 base at V and 10 bases at J, with 12 bases between the two ends. The germline V gene encodes CDR1 MGHRA and CDR2 YSYEKL. As DNA, the CDR3 is TGCGCCAGCAGCCAAGTGCTGGCGGGACCGCAGTATTTT. Protein sequence: CASSQVLAGPQYF.

The gene calls are TRBV28 and TRBJ2-1, with a possible D match to TRBD1 (6 bases). V lost 2 bases to trimming and J lost 10 bases, with 12 bases between them. This CDR3 comprises 13 residues. The germline V gene encodes CDR1 MDHEN and CDR2 SYDVKM. The CDR3 is CASSLQQGREQFF. CDR3 coding DNA: TGTGCCAGCAGTTTACAACAGGGAAGGGAGCAGTTCTTC.